Sequencing of this T cell receptor (beta chain) was carried out in a study of T cell responses to AZD1222 COVID-19 vaccine. Measured with immunoSEQ multiplex PCR; TCRdb has only the in-frame clones, and not every one. The top ten hold approximately 10% of the sample, which has approximately 170,000 clones, approximately 86% seen once. Regarding this clone: The target antigen is unknown.

Study-level findings and limits: White British donors predominated, females outnumbered males, and clonal diversity was possibly underestimated.

The CDR3 length is 14 residues. V shed 5 bases and J shed 4 bases, with 12 bases lying between them. Per the germline V gene, CDR1 is KGHSY and CDR2 is FQNENV. The TCR sequence derives from an adult who received the AZD1222 COVID-19 vaccine. The sequenced sample was peripheral blood, obtained 28 days after the second AZD1222 dose. V gene TRBV16 combines with J gene TRBJ1-5, with D maybe TRBD1 (5 bases). The CDR3 region is CASSWGGRNQPQHF. The CDR3 coding sequence is TGTGCCAGCAGCTGGGGGGGGAGGAATCAGCCCCAGCATTTT. Supplemented by reference TRBV16 and TRBJ1-5, the full variable domain reads GEEVAQTPKHLVRGEGQKAKLYCAPIKGHSYVFWYQQVLKNEFKFLISFQNENVFDETGMPKERFSAKCLPNSPCSLEIQATKLEDSAVYFCASSWGGRNQPQHFGDGTRLSIL.